The TCR beta chain under discussion was sequenced for a study of identifying expanded T cells in peripheral blood. The method was immunoSEQ multiplex PCR; TCRdb's version includes in-frame clones alone and lacks a portion of them. This sample has fewer than 130,000 clones, with roughly 90% found just once. Trimming left V 5 bases short and J 0 bases short, with 16 bases between. The germline V gene has CDR1 MNHNS and CDR2 SASEGT. The CDR3 sequence is 16 residues long. No infections or other immune events were documented during collection. This clone was observed once. This TCR derives from a person aged 18 to 70 in good health. The source material was blood. The chain recombines TRBV6-1 with TRBJ1-1; D gene uncertain. This CDR3 reads CASSQDPDGMNTEAFF. The CDR3 nucleotides are TGTGCCAGCAGTCAAGACCCGGACGGCATGAACACTGAAGCTTTCTTT.